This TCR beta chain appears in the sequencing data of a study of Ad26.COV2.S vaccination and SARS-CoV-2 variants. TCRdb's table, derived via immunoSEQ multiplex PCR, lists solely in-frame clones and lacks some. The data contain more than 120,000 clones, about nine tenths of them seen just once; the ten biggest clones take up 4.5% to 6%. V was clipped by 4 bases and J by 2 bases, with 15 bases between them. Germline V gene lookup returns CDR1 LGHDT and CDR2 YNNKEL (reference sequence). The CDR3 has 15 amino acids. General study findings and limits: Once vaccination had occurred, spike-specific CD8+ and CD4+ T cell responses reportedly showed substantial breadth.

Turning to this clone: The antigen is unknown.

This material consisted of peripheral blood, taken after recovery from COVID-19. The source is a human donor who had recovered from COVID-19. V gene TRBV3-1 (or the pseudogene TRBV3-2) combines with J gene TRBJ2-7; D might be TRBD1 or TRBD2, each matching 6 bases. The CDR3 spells CASSPTWGAAYEQYF. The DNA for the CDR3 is TGTGCCAGCAGCCCTACATGGGGGGCAGCCTACGAGCAGTACTTC.